This T cell receptor beta chain was identified in a study of monozygotic twins with cystic fibrosis. Study in general: Library input was around 3.1 micrograms of fragmented DNA, with about 15 PCR cycles. Broader study findings: Nucleotide-identical clonotype sharing was significantly higher within monozygotic CF twin pairs than between unrelated CF individuals. V usage most resembled the co-twin in 13 of 16 pairs.

Germline-derived CDR1 and CDR2 are LGHNA and YSLEER. Trimming pared 0 bases from V and 2 bases from J, leaving 22 bases between. This CDR3 region has 19 residues. Profiling relied on immunoSEQ multiplex PCR, and the TCRdb table lists in-frame clones only, not all of them. This sample has about 15,000 clones; around 97% occur once, and the top ten carry about 0.6%. As concerns this clone: Its specificity is not known.

V is TRBV4-3 and J is TRBJ1-2, with D possibly TRBD1 on 6 matching bases. This clonotype was obtained from a girl aged 2-10 years with cystic fibrosis. The sample taken for sequencing was blood. DNA for the CDR3: TGCGCCAGCAGCCAAGATTATGGAGGGGGTCGCGCCTGGAACTATGGCTACACCTTC. It yields the protein CASSQDYGGGRAWNYGYTF.